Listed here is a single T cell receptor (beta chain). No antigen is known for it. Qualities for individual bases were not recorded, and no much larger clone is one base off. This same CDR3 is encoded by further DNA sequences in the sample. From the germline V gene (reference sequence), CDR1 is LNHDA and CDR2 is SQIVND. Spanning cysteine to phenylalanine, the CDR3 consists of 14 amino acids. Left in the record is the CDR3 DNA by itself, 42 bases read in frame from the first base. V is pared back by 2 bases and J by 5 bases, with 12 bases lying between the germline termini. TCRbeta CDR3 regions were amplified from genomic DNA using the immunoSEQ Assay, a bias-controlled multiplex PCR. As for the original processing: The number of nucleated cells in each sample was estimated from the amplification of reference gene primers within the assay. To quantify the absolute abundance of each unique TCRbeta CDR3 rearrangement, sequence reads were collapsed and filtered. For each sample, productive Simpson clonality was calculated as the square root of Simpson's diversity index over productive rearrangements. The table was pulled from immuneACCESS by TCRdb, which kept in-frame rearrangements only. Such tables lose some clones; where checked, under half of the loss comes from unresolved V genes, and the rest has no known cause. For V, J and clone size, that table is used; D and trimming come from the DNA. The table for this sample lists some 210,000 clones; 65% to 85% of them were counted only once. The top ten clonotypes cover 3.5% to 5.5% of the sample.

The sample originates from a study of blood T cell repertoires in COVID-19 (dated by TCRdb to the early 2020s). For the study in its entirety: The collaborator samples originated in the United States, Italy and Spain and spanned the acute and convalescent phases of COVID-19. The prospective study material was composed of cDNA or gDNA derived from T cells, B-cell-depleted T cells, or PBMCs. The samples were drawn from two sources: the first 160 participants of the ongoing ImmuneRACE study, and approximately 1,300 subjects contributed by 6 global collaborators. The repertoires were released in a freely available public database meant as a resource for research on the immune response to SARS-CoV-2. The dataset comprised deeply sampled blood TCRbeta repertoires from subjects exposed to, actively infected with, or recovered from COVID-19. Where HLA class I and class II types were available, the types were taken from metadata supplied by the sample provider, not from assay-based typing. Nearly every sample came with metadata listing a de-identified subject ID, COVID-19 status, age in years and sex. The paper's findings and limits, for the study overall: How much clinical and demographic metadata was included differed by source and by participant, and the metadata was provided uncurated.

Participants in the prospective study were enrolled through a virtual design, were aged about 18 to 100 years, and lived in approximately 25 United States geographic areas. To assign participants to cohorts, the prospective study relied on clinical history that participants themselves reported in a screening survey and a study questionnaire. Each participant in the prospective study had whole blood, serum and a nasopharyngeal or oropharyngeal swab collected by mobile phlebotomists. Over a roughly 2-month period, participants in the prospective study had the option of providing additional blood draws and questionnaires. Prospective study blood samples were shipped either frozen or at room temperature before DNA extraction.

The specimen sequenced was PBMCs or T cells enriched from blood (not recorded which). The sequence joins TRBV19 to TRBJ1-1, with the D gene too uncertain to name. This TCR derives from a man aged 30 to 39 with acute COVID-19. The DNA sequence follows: TGTGCCAGTAGTATAAGCGCCGGTGGGACTGAAGCTTTCTTT. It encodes CASSISAGGTEAFF.